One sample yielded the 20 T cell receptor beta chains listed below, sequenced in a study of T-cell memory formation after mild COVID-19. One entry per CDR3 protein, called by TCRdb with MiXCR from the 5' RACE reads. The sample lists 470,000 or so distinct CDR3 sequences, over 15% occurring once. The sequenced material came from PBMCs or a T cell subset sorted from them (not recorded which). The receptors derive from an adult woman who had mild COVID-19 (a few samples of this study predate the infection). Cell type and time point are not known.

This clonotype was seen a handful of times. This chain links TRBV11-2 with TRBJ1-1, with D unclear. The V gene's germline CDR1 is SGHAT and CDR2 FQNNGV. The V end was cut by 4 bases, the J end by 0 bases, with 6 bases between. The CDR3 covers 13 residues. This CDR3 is CASSSYMNTEAFF. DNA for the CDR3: TGTGCCAGCAGCTCCTATATGAACACTGAAGCTTTCTTT.

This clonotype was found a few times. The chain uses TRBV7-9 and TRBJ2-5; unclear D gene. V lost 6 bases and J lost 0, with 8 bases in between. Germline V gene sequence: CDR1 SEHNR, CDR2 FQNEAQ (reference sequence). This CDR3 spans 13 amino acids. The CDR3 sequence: CASRPAYQETQYF. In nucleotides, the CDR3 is TGTGCCAGCAGACCGGCGTACCAAGAGACCCAGTACTTC.

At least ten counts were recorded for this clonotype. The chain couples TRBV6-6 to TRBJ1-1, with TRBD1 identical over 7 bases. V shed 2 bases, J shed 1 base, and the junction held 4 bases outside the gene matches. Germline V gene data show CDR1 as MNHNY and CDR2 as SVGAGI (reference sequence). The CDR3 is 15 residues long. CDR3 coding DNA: TGTGCCAGCAGTTACCTGGGACAGTCGAACACTGAAGCTTTCTTT. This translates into CASSYLGQSNTEAFF.

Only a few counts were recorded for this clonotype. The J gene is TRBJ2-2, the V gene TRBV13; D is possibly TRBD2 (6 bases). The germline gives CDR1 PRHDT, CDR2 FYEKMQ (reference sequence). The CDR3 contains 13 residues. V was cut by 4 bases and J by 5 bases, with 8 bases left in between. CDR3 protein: CASSSLATGELFF. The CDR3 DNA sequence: TGTGCCAGCAGCTCCCTAGCGACCGGGGAGCTGTTTTTT.

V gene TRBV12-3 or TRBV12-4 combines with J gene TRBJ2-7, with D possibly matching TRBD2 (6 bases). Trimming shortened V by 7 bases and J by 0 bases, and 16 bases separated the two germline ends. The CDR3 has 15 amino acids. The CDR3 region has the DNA TGTGCCAGCAAATCCAGTCTTAGCGGCTCCTACGAGCAGTACTTC. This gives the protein CASKSSLSGSYEQYF.

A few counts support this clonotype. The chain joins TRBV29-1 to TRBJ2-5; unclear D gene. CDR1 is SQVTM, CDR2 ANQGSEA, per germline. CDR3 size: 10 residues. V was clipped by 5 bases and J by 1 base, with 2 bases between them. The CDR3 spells CSVSQETQYF. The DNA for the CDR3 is TGCAGCGTTTCCCAAGAGACCCAGTACTTC.

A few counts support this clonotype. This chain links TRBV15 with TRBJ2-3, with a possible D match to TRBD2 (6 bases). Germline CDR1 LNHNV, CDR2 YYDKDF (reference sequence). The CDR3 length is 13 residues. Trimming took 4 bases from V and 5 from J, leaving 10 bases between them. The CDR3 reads CATSIRGKDTQYF. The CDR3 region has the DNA TGTGCCACCAGCATACGGGGGAAAGATACGCAGTATTTT.

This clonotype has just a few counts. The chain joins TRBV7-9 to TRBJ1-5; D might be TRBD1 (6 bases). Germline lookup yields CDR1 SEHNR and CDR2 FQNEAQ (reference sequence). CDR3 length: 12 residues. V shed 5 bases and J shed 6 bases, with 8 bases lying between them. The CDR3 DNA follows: TGTGCCAGCAGCCAGGGGAGTCAGCCCCAGCATTTT. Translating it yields CASSQGSQPQHF.

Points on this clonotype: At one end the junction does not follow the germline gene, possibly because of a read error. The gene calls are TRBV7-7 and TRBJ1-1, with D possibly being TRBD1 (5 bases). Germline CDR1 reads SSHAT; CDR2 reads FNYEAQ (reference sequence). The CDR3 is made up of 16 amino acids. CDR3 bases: TGTGCTAGCAGCTTAGCGAATGTAAGGGGAGAACCTGAAGCTTTCTTT. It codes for CASSLANVRGEPEAFF. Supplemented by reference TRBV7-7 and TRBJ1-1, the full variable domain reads GAGVSQSPRYKVTKRGQDVTLRCDPISSHATLYWYQQALGQGPEFLTYFNYEAQPDKSGLPSDRFSAERPEGSISTLTIQRTEQRDSAMYRCASSLANVRGEPEAFFGQGTRLTVV.

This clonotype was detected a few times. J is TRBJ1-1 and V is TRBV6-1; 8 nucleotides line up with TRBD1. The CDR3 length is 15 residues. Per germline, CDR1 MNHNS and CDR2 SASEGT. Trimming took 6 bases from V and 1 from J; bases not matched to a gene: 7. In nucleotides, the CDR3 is TGTGCCAGCAGCGCACAGGGGACAGGGAACACTGAAGCTTTCTTT. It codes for CASSAQGTGNTEAFF.

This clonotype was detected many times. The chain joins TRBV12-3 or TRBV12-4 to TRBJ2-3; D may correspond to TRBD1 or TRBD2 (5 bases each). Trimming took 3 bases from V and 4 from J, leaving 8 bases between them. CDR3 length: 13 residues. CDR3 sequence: CASSFWGSDTQYF. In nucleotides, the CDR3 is TGTGCCAGCAGTTTTTGGGGGTCAGATACGCAGTATTTT.

The CDR3 reads CASSPGTLPYEQYF. The CDR3 DNA reads TGTGCCAGCAGCCCCGGTACACTTCCTTACGAGCAGTACTTC. The chain is built from TRBV7-9 and TRBJ2-7, with D hard to call. The CDR3 extends over 14 amino acids. CDR1 is SEHNR and CDR2 is FQNEAQ in the germline V gene (reference sequence). V was pared by 5 bases and J by 4 bases, with 15 bases between.

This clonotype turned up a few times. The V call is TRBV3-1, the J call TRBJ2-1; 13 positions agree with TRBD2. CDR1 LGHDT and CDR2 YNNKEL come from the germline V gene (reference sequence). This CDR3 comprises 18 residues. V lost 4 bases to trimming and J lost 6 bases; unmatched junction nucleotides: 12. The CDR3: CASSRLLAGGPLSNEQFF. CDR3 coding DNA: TGTGCCAGCAGCCGATTACTAGCGGGGGGGCCCTTGAGCAATGAGCAGTTCTTC.

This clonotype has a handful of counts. In nucleotides, the CDR3 is TGTGCCGCCAGGCGAGAGCGGCTGAACACTGAAGCTTTCTTT. It specifies CAARRERLNTEAFF. The chain couples TRBV6-6 to TRBJ1-1; D uncertain. CDR1 MNHNY and CDR2 SVGAGI come from the germline V gene (reference sequence). CDR3 length equals 14 residues. Trimming removed 11 bases from V and 0 bases from J, with 16 bases in between.

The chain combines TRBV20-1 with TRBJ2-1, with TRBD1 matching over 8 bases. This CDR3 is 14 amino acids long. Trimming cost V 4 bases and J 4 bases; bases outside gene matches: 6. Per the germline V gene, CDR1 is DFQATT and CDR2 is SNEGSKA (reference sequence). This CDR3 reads CSATRQGRYNEQFF. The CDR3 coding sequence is TGCAGTGCTACTCGACAGGGGAGGTACAATGAGCAGTTCTTC.

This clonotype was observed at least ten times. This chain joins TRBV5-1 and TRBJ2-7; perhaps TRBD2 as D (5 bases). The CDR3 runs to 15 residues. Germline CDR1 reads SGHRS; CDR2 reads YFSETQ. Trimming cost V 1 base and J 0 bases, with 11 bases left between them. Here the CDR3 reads CASSLSPGSSYEQYF. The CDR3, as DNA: TGCGCCAGCAGCTTGAGCCCGGGGAGCTCCTACGAGCAGTACTTC.

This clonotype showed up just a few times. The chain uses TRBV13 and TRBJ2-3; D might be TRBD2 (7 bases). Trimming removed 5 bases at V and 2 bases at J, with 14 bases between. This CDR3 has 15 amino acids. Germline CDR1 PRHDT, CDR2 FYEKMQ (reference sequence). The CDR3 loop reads CASSLEAGATDTQYF. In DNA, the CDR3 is TGTGCCAGCAGCCTAGAGGCGGGGGCCACAGATACGCAGTATTTT.

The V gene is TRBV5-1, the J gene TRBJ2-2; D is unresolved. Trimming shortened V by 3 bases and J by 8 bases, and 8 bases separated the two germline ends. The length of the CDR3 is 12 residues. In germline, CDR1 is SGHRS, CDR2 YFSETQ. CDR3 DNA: TGCGCCAGCAGCTACCTTGAGGGGGAGCTGTTTTTT. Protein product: CASSYLEGELFF. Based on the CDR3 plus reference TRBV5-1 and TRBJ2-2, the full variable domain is KAGVTQTPRYLIKTRGQQVTLSCSPISGHRSVSWYQQTPGQGLQFLFEYFSETQRNKGNFPGRFSGRQFSNSRSEMNVSTLELGDSALYLCASSYLEGELFFGEGSRLTVL.

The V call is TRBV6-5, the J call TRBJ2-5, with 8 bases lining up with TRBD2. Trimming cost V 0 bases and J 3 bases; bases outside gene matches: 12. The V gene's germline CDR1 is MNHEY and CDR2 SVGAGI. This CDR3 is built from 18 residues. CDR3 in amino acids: CASSYSVAGGIRKETQYF. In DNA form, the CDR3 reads TGTGCCAGCAGTTACTCGGTGGCGGGGGGTATCCGTAAAGAGACCCAGTACTTC.

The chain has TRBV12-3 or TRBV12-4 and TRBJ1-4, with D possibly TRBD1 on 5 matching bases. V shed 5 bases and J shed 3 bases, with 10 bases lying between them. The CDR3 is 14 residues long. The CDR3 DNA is TGTGCCAGCAGTCACCCGGGACCTAATGAAAAACTGTTTTTT. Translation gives CASSHPGPNEKLFF.